This T cell receptor (beta chain) was recorded in a study of T cell responses to AZD1222 COVID-19 vaccine. This clone has only one observation. Profiled with immunoSEQ multiplex PCR; TCRdb holds only in-frame clones, not every one. The sample shows tens of thousands of clones, around 87% of them seen only once. V dropped 0 bases and J dropped 7 bases, with 9 bases sitting between them. The CDR3 consists of 13 residues. CDR1 and CDR2 (germline): SGHTA, FQGNSA. Sequenced material: peripheral blood, taken 28 days after the second AZD1222 dose. This clonotype was obtained from an adult who received the AZD1222 COVID-19 vaccine. The genes are TRBV7-2 and TRBJ1-1; D is undetermined. The CDR3 here is CASSLAIRSEAFF. Written as DNA, the CDR3 is TGTGCCAGCAGCTTAGCGATACGGAGTGAAGCTTTCTTT.